These T cell receptor beta chains were read from a single sample in a study of PD-1 blockade in classical Hodgkin lymphoma. Data came from immunoSEQ multiplex PCR; TCRdb stores just in-frame clones and leaves some out. The table lists just under 40,000 clones, 77% of them singletons. Sample: peripheral blood mononuclear cells (PBMCs), taken before the fourth cycle of nivolumab. These receptors were taken from a human donor with classical Hodgkin lymphoma. Both conserved end residues are trimmed from each CDR3. The order of the fields is V gene, J gene, CDR3 protein.

TRBV6-4,TRBJ2-3,ASSPKGQGSQY
TRBV30,TRBJ2-4,AWRKSGSLAKNIQY
TRBV6-6,TRBJ2-3,ASSYLDTQY
TRBV27,TRBJ1-1,ASRQVGLDTEAF
TRBV15,TRBJ2-5,ATSPGDERSAQY
TRBV13,TRBJ2-7,ASSFPRKEQY
TRBV4-3,TRBJ1-1,ASSQDTVGTEAF
TRBV4-3,TRBJ2-3,ASSQGQGGPDTQY
TRBV7-8,TRBJ1-2,ASSSGRSGYT
TRBV4-2,TRBJ2-3,ASSQEGQGALSDTQY
TRBV11-3,TRBJ2-2,ATIGQWSSGELF
TRBV7-9,TRBJ1-1,ASSLGAGRGTEAF
TRBV7-9,TRBJ1-2,ASSPYDRASRANYGYT
TRBV19,TRBJ2-5,ASRQAGETQY
TRBV6-5,TRBJ1-2,ASSNPRRGVYGYT
TRBV19,TRBJ2-3,ASSIGSGNTDTQY